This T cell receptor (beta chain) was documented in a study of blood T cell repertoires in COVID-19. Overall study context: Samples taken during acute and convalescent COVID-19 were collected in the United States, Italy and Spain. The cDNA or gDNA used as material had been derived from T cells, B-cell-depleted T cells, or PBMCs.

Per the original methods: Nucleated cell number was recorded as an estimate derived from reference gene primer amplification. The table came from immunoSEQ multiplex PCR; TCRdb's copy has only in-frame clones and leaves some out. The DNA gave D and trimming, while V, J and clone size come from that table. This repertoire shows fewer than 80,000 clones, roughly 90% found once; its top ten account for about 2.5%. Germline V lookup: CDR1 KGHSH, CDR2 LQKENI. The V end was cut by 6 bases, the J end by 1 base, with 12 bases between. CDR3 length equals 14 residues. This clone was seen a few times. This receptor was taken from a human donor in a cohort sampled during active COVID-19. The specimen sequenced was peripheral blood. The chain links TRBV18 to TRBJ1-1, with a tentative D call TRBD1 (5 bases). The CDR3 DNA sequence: TGTGCCAGCTCGCTACAGGAGAAGAACACTGAAGCTTTCTTT. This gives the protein CASSLQEKNTEAFF.